The 21 T cell receptor beta chains presented below share a single source sample, sequenced in a study of vaccination effects on CD4 cells after COVID-19. The antigens for these receptors are not known. Some clones are missing from TCRdb's copy, which holds only in-frame ones; the method was immunoSEQ multiplex PCR. This table has over 45,000 clones, more than 60% appearing once. Within the ViraFEST assay, antigen-specific CD4+ T cells underwent expansion with viral peptide pools prior to sequencing. Subsequent to a culture period of about nine days, CD4+ T cells were isolated. Nucleocapsid antibody tests were negative, and the vaccine recipients had no prior SARS-CoV-2 infection. This specimen was CD4+ T cells from PBMCs cultured with SARS-CoV-2 spike peptides, taken before COVID-19 vaccination. These receptor sequences come from a human donor who received a COVID-19 vaccine.

This clone was seen more than once but under ten times. V is TRBV10-3 and J is TRBJ1-1, with TRBD1 identical over 7 bases. In germline, CDR1 is ENHRY, CDR2 SYGVKD. Trimming removed 10 bases from V and 1 base from J; junction bases left unmatched: 9. This CDR3 region has 14 residues. As DNA, the CDR3 is TGTGCCACCCGATCGGGACAGCCGAACACTGAAGCTTTCTTT. Translated: CATRSGQPNTEAFF.

The gene calls are TRBV4-3 and TRBJ2-2, with no clear D. The V and J ends lost 0 bases and 6 bases respectively, with 8 bases between them. The CDR3 sequence is 14 residues long. Germline CDR1 LGHNA, CDR2 YSLEER. The CDR3 sequence: CASSQDGFAGELFF. The CDR3 DNA sequence: TGCGCCAGCAGCCAAGATGGGTTTGCCGGGGAGCTGTTTTTT.

The chain links TRBV15 to TRBJ1-1; D not certain. Germline V gene data show CDR1 as LNHNV and CDR2 as YYDKDF (reference sequence). The CDR3 is 14 amino acids. Deletions cut 1 base from V and 0 bases from J, with 6 bases between. The chain's CDR3 is CATSRGGLNTEAFF. In nucleotides, the CDR3 is TGTGCCACCAGCAGAGGCGGTTTGAACACTGAAGCTTTCTTT.

The V gene is TRBV19, the J gene TRBJ1-1, with D maybe TRBD1 (6 bases). The CDR3 is 13 amino acids. Per the germline V gene, CDR1 is LNHDA and CDR2 is SQIVND (reference sequence). V lost 3 bases to trimming and J lost 1 base, with 6 bases between them. For the CDR3, the DNA is TGTGCCAGTAGTATGGGACAGAACACTGAAGCTTTCTTT. Translated: CASSMGQNTEAFF.

The chain has TRBV5-1 and TRBJ2-7; maybe TRBD2 (5 bases). The germline V and J ends were trimmed by 0 bases and 0 bases, with 7 bases remaining between them. Germline CDR1 is SGHRS and CDR2 is YFSETQ. This CDR3 comprises 14 residues. CDR3 DNA: TGCGCCAGCAGCTTGGTTGGGAGCTCCTACGAGCAGTACTTC. Translating it yields CASSLVGSSYEQYF. The whole variable domain, remainder taken from reference TRBV5-1 and TRBJ2-7, is KAGVTQTPRYLIKTRGQQVTLSCSPISGHRSVSWYQQTPGQGLQFLFEYFSETQRNKGNFPGRFSGRQFSNSRSEMNVSTLELGDSALYLCASSLVGSSYEQYFGPGTRLTVT.

The rearrangement joins TRBV3-1 (or the pseudogene TRBV3-2) to TRBJ1-5; a possible D gene is TRBD1 (5 bases). Trimming stripped 5 bases from V and 6 bases from J, with 11 bases between. CDR1 is LGHDT, CDR2 YNNKEL, per germline (reference sequence). The CDR3 is 13 residues long. The CDR3 here is CASSYQGRQPQHF. The DNA of the CDR3 is TGTGCCAGCAGCTATCAGGGCCGTCAGCCCCAGCATTTT.

Only one count was recorded for this clone. V usage is TRBV28 and J usage is TRBJ2-7; D gene uncertain. The CDR3 totals 11 residues. Germline V CDR1 and CDR2: MDHEN, SYDVKM. Trimming stripped 6 bases from V and 7 bases from J, with 10 bases between. As DNA, the CDR3 is TGTGCCAGCAGCCCCCGGAAAGAGCAGTACTTC. Translating it yields CASSPRKEQYF.

The CDR3 coding sequence is TGTGCCAGCAGTCCGGGAAGGGGCTCCTACAATGAGCAGTTCTTC. Amino acid sequence: CASSPGRGSYNEQFF. This chain uses TRBV27 with TRBJ2-1; D may match TRBD1 or TRBD2 (5 bases each). This CDR3 contains 15 residues. Deletions cut 5 bases from V and 0 bases from J, with 11 bases between. The germline gives CDR1 MNHEY, CDR2 SMNVEV (reference sequence).

The chain couples TRBV5-1 to TRBJ2-1; TRBD2 matches 7 bases. Germline assignment: CDR1 SGHRS and CDR2 YFSETQ. The CDR3 runs to 18 residues. V gave up 0 bases and J gave up 0 bases; unmatched junction bases: 9. CDR3 DNA: TGCGCCAGCAGCTTGGGGGGTAGCGGGCGGAGCTCCTACAATGAGCAGTTCTTC. Its protein product is CASSLGGSGRSSYNEQFF.

The CDR3 is CASSKGLAGGGKYF. The CDR3 DNA is TGTGCCAGCAGCAAGGGACTAGCGGGAGGCGGGAAGTATTTT. This chain joins TRBV11-3 and TRBJ2-3, with 15 positions matching TRBD2. This CDR3 is built from 14 residues. Germline values: CDR1 SGHNT, CDR2 YENEEA. The ends lost 5 bases at V and 13 bases at J; junction bases unmatched: 7.

The chain has TRBV28 and TRBJ1-6; perhaps TRBD1 as D (6 bases). CDR1 is MDHEN, CDR2 SYDVKM, per germline. V lost 0 bases, J lost 7 bases, and 13 bases lay in between. CDR3 length equals 16 residues. The CDR3 coding sequence is TGTGCCAGCAGTTTATGGGGGGGGGCTTTCAATTCACCCCTCCACTTT. It translates to CASSLWGGAFNSPLHF.

The V and J genes are TRBV4-1 and TRBJ1-6, with D perhaps matching TRBD1 (6 bases). CDR3 size: 18 residues. The germline V gene encodes CDR1 MGHRA and CDR2 YSYEKL. Trimming cost V 5 bases and J 1 base, with 18 bases left between them. In DNA form, the CDR3 reads TGCGCCAGCAGCAATCCGACAGGCCGAAGGTCCTATAATTCACCCCTCCACTTT. This codes for CASSNPTGRRSYNSPLHF.

This chain links TRBV2 with TRBJ1-1; D might be TRBD1 (6 bases). Germline values: CDR1 SNHLY, CDR2 FYNNEI. Trimming removed 3 bases from V and 4 bases from J, with 18 bases in between. This CDR3 spans 16 amino acids. The CDR3 DNA follows: TGTGCCAGCAGTGATGGCCGACGGGGGCGTTTCACTGAAGCTTTCTTT. It specifies CASSDGRRGRFTEAFF.

V gene TRBV3-1 (or the pseudogene TRBV3-2) combines with J gene TRBJ2-5; the D gene is possibly TRBD2 (6 bases). The V end was cut by 0 bases, the J end by 5 bases, with 10 bases between. This CDR3 region has 14 residues. Germline V gene lookup returns CDR1 LGHDT and CDR2 YNNKEL (reference sequence). The CDR3 DNA reads as TGTGCCAGCAGCCAAGATCCAGGAGGGGAGACCCAGTACTTC. It codes for CASSQDPGGETQYF.

The chain couples TRBV6-4 to TRBJ1-1, with 11 positions matching TRBD1. Looked up from germline, CDR1 is MRHNA and CDR2 is SNTAGT. The V segment lost 4 bases and the J segment 5 bases; nucleotides outside the gene matches: 6. The CDR3 sequence is 15 residues long. The CDR3 sequence: CASSASGTGGTEAFF. CDR3 nucleotides: TGTGCCAGCAGTGCCTCCGGGACAGGGGGGACTGAAGCTTTCTTT.

This chain joins TRBV2 and TRBJ1-1; D possibly corresponds to TRBD1 (6 bases). CDR3 size: 16 residues. CDR1 SNHLY and CDR2 FYNNEI come from the germline V gene. Trimming removed 7 bases at V and 3 bases at J, with 21 bases between. Here the CDR3 DNA reads TGTGCCAGCACCCCCCTGCTGGGGGGCGGGGACACTGAAGCTTTCTTT. Its protein product is CASTPLLGGGDTEAFF.

This clone occurred a few times. V and J are TRBV3-1 (or the pseudogene TRBV3-2) and TRBJ1-3, with 8 bases that match TRBD1. Germline V CDR1 and CDR2: LGHDT, YNNKEL (reference sequence). Germline trimming cut 4 bases from V and 0 bases from J; bases unmatched to any gene: 5. This CDR3 is 16 amino acids long. CDR3 sequence (DNA): TGTGCCAGCAGCCGGGGACAGGAGAACTCTGGAAACACCATATATTTT. Its translation: CASSRGQENSGNTIYF.

V and J are TRBV4-1 and TRBJ1-3; 7 nucleotides align to TRBD1. Germline V gene lookup returns CDR1 MGHRA and CDR2 YSYEKL. The length of the CDR3 is 16 residues. V trimming: 4 bases; J trimming: 2 bases; junction bases outside the gene matches: 8. The CDR3 protein is CASSLAWTGTGNTIYF. DNA for the CDR3: TGCGCCAGCAGCCTTGCATGGACAGGTACTGGAAACACCATATATTTT.

In this sample, this clone turned up a few times. V and J are TRBV4-2 and TRBJ2-7, with a tentative D call TRBD2 (5 bases). V was trimmed by 2 bases and J by 2 bases, leaving 13 bases between them. This CDR3 spans 15 amino acids. From germline, CDR1 is LGHNA and CDR2 YNFKEQ. The CDR3: CASSQSEAETYEQYF. The CDR3 nucleotides read TGTGCCAGCAGCCAAAGCGAAGCGGAAACCTACGAGCAGTACTTC.

This chain joins TRBV5-1 and TRBJ1-1; no definite D call. The V gene lost 4 bases and the J gene lost 4 bases, with 14 bases spanning the gap. The CDR3 consists of 14 residues. Germline CDR1 and CDR2: SGHRS and YFSETQ. The CDR3 spells CASSTVGDGTEAFF. The DNA of the CDR3 is TGCGCCAGCAGCACGGTCGGTGACGGCACTGAAGCTTTCTTT.

This rearrangement joins TRBV9 to TRBJ1-2; weak D call: TRBD1 (6 bases). Trimming removed 4 bases at V and 4 bases at J, with 17 bases between. The CDR3 is made up of 15 amino acids. Germline CDR1 and CDR2: SGDLS and YYNGEE. The CDR3 sequence is CASSTRAGVTYGYTF. CDR3 sequence (DNA): TGTGCCAGCAGCACGCGGGCAGGGGTAACCTATGGCTACACCTTC.